Included here is one TCR beta chain sequence, with context. This receptor's antigen is unknown. The record has no base qualities; no much larger clone is one base away. The sample comes from a study of CD8 T cells in Susac syndrome (dated 2019 in TCRdb). Looking at the study overall: Repertoire sequencing was used to test whether CD8+ T cell activation and differentiation in Susac syndrome was antigen driven. Beyond this particular receptor, the publication reports: The number of individuals in the TCR sequencing and HLA analysis was acknowledged as relatively small.

Peripheral blood CD8+ and CD4+ T cells from healthy donors, Susac syndrome patients and multiple sclerosis patients were profiled using high-throughput TCR beta sequencing. Treatment-naive patients with stable or active relapsing-remitting disease fulfilling revised McDonald criteria were used as multiple sclerosis controls. Bulk CD8+ and CD4+ T cells were purified magnetically by negative isolation, whereas CD8+ TEMRA cells were enriched by FACS. Blood was collected in EDTA tubes and processed within 24 hours, with PBMCs isolated through density gradient centrifugation. PBMCs intended for TCR sequencing were frozen in liquid nitrogen and were later thawed in a 37 degrees C water bath. Purity of sorted or isolated CD4+, CD8+ and CD8+ TEMRA cells was at least 90%. A distance of 19 bases separates the germline ends of V and J, which lose 5 bases and 6 bases respectively. The CDR3 goes from the cysteine to the phenylalanine over 16 residues. Left in the record is the CDR3 DNA by itself, 48 bases read in frame from the first base.

RNA was extracted using the RNeasy kit, and roughly 0.45 to 1 ug of the RNA was reverse transcribed with random hexamers. TCR beta CDR3 regions were amplified with the immunoSEQ multiplex PCR assay covering 54 Vbeta and 13 Jbeta segments. To correct PCR amplification bias, a synthetic template baseline was used for both primer optimization and computational correction. On the study's bioinformatics: Reads were annotated to V, D and J genes according to IMGT and were analyzed with immunoSEQ Analyzer, with only productive sequences retained. Clonality was calculated as one minus the Shannon entropy normalized by log2 of the number of productive unique sequences. For each patient and control, public and private clones were evaluated among the 100 most prevalent clones. Susac-specific clones were defined as absent from healthy and MS cohorts, over a thousand published viral clones and other ImmuneACCESS disease sequences. The public reads were reanalyzed by TCRdb: fastp trimming at Q25, MiXCR alignment, in-frame beta chains only. Every entry covers one CDR3 protein and lists the most common genes and DNA from its rows. Clone size and V and J calls follow TCRdb, not the original study. The sample contains approximately 180,000 distinct CDR3 sequences, roughly 92% of them found a single time. The top ten clonotypes cover 0.09% to 0.095% of the sample.

The sequencing input was CD4+ T cells from PBMCs. The sequence was collected from a human donor with multiple sclerosis. This sequence uses TRBV12-3 or TRBV12-4 and TRBJ1-4; 5 matching bases give a weak D call of TRBD1. Here the CDR3 is given as CASSPLMGLGDEKLFF. In nucleotide form, the sequence is TGTGCCAGCAGTCCTCTGATGGGGTTAGGGGATGAAAAACTGTTTTTT.